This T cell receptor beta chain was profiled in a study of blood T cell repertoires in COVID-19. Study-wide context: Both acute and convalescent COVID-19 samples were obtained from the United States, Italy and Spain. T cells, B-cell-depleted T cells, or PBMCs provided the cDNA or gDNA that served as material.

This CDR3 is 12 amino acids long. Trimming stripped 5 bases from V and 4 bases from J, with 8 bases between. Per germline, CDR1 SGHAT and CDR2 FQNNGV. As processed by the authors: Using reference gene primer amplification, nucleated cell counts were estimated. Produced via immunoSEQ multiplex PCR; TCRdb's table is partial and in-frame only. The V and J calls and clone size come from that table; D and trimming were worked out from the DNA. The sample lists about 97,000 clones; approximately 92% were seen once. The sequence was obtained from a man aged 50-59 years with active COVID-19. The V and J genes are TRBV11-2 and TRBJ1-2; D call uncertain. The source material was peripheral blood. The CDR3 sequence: CASSVDFYGYTF. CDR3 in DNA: TGTGCCAGCAGCGTGGACTTCTATGGCTACACCTTC.